These 15 T cell receptor beta chains came from one sample sequenced in a study of cytomegalovirus exposure and HLA in healthy donors. PCR used 60 Vbeta primers and 13 Jbeta primers. Here immunoSEQ multiplex PCR was the method, and the copy in TCRdb shows in-frame clones only, minus some. The sample lists 150,000 to 200,000 clones, approximately 82% seen once, with under 1.5% in the top ten. Sample: PBMCs. All receptors derive from a male donor in good health and CMV-seronegative.

The chain uses TRBV7-9 and TRBJ2-2; the match to TRBD2 covers 14 bases. This CDR3 comprises 16 residues. The germline V gene encodes CDR1 SEHNR and CDR2 FQNEAQ (reference sequence). With 5 bases clipped from V and 5 bases from J, the junction kept 4 bases outside the gene matches. The DNA for the CDR3 is TGTGCCAGCAGCATCGGGACTAGCGGGAGAACCGGGGAGCTGTTTTTT. This codes for CASSIGTSGRTGELFF.

As to this clone: In the same sample, other DNA sequences code for this CDR3. The CDR3 nucleotides read TGTGCCAGCAGCCTACAGGGGGCGCTAGGGGCCAACGTCCTGACTTTC. The encoded protein is CASSLQGALGANVLTF. The chain combines TRBV5-6 with TRBJ2-6, with TRBD1 identical over 9 bases. Germline CDR1 is SGHDT and CDR2 is YYEEEE. The CDR3 contains 16 residues. J was trimmed by 4 bases and V by 4 bases; bases with no gene match: 6.

This chain connects TRBV30 to TRBJ2-4; TRBD1 aligns across 9 bases. The CDR3 covers 19 residues. The V gene end was trimmed by 5 bases and the J gene end by 1 base; junction bases not matched to a gene: 18. Germline V lookup: CDR1 GTSNPN, CDR2 SVGIG (reference sequence). The CDR3, as DNA: TGTGCCTGGGGAACAGGGGGCGAAGAGAAGGGTATCGCCAAAAACATTCAGTACTTC. Its translation is CAWGTGGEEKGIAKNIQYF.

The rearrangement links TRBV7-8 to TRBJ1-2; D is uncertain. Trimming took 1 base from V and 4 from J, leaving 10 bases between them. Germline CDR1 reads SGHVS; CDR2 reads FQNEAQ. The CDR3 extends over 14 amino acids. The CDR3 loop reads CASSLDDTFYGYTF. CDR3 coding DNA: TGTGCCAGCAGCTTAGATGACACGTTCTATGGCTACACCTTC.

The chain combines TRBV7-2 with TRBJ2-3; 11 bases are shared with TRBD1. The CDR3 extends over 15 amino acids. Germline CDR1 reads SGHTA; CDR2 reads FQGNSA. After removal of 4 bases from V and 1 base from J, the junction contained 1 base not matched to a gene. The CDR3 sequence: CASSWTGGGTDTQYF. Here the CDR3 DNA reads TGTGCCAGCAGCTGGACAGGGGGCGGCACAGATACGCAGTATTTT.

The chain links TRBV5-1 to TRBJ2-7; 7 bases are shared with TRBD1. CDR1 and CDR2 (germline): SGHRS, YFSETQ. This CDR3 is built from 13 residues. The J segment lost 2 bases and the V segment lost 5 bases, leaving 4 bases of the junction unmatched. CDR3 loop: CASSEDRTYEQYF. The CDR3 nucleotides read TGCGCCAGCAGTGAGGACAGGACCTACGAGCAGTACTTC.

The V and J genes are TRBV25-1 and TRBJ2-6, with D unresolved. The CDR3 has 15 amino acids. Trimming took off 5 bases at V and 4 bases at J, with 12 bases between the two ends. In germline, CDR1 is MGHDK, CDR2 SYGVNS. CDR3 bases: TGTGCCAGCAGTTTTGGTACGAGAGGGGCCAACGTCCTGACTTTC. Protein: CASSFGTRGANVLTF.

The V gene is TRBV7-2, the J gene TRBJ1-2; TRBD1 matches 8 bases. The V gene end was trimmed by 2 bases and the J gene end by 1 base; junction bases not matched to a gene: 9. The CDR3 runs to 17 residues. Germline V CDR1 and CDR2: SGHTA, FQGNSA. The CDR3 nucleotides are TGTGCCAGCAGCTTAACCGGGACAGGAGGCAGTAACTATGGCTACACCTTC. This codes for CASSLTGTGGSNYGYTF.

The V call is TRBV10-3, the J call TRBJ2-3; 11 nucleotides align to TRBD1. The CDR3 extends over 15 amino acids. V lost 7 bases, J lost 4 bases, and 7 bases stayed unmatched. Germline V gene lookup returns CDR1 ENHRY and CDR2 SYGVKD. This CDR3 reads CAINDGTGGSDTQYF. The CDR3 nucleotides read TGTGCCATCAATGACGGGACAGGGGGGTCAGATACGCAGTATTTT.

The gene calls are TRBV4-1 and TRBJ2-3, with 9 bases aligning to TRBD1. Germline values: CDR1 MGHRA, CDR2 YSYEKL. The ends lost 5 bases at V and 3 bases at J; junction bases unmatched: 15. This CDR3 is built from 18 residues. The CDR3 DNA is TGCGCCAGCAGCAATCGCGGCGACAGGGGGGGAACTACAGATACGCAGTATTTT. Protein sequence: CASSNRGDRGGTTDTQYF.

The chain links TRBV20-1 to TRBJ2-2; a weak D match, TRBD2 (6 bases). Trimming took off 7 bases at V and 7 bases at J, with 10 bases between the two ends. Germline V lookup: CDR1 DFQATT, CDR2 SNEGSKA (reference sequence). The CDR3 has 11 amino acids. The CDR3 bases are TGCAGTGTCAGGGAGGTCGGGGAGCTGTTTTTT. This encodes CSVREVGELFF.

In its sample, this clone was seen a few times. The V and J genes are TRBV5-7 and TRBJ2-1, with D perhaps matching TRBD2 (5 bases). TRBV5-7 is reported as an ORF; its role is uncertain. The V end was cut by 4 bases, the J end by 5 bases, with 19 bases between. There are 16 residues in the CDR3. CDR3 region: CASSGSTRRTDNEQFF. The CDR3 nucleotides are TGTGCCAGCAGCGGGAGTACTCGGCGTACGGACAATGAGCAGTTCTTC.

This sequence joins TRBV28 and TRBJ2-5; TRBD2 is a possible D gene (6 bases). The V end lost 5 bases, the J end lost 5 bases, and 15 bases lay between the germline ends. Germline CDR1 MDHEN, CDR2 SYDVKM. The CDR3 consists of 14 residues. CDR3 sequence reads: CASSPGGSVETQYF. The CDR3 nucleotides read TGTGCCAGCAGTCCCGGGGGATCGGTGGAGACCCAGTACTTC.

The chain recombines TRBV7-2 with TRBJ2-1, with D maybe TRBD2 (5 bases). The germline gives CDR1 SGHTA, CDR2 FQGNSA. The V end lost 5 bases, the J end lost 8 bases, and 10 bases lay between the germline ends. The length of the CDR3 is 12 residues. CDR3 loop: CASSPSRHEQFF. The CDR3 nucleotides are TGTGCCAGCAGCCCTAGCCGGCATGAGCAGTTCTTC.

This clone appeared a few times. The same CDR3 also results from other DNA sequences found in this sample. The chain joins TRBV9 to TRBJ1-5; no clear D gene. Deletions cut 0 bases from V and 2 bases from J, with 6 bases between. Germline CDR1 SGDLS, CDR2 YYNGEE. The CDR3 is made up of 14 amino acids. CDR3 in DNA: TGTGCCAGCAGCGTAGAGGGAGGCAATCAGCCCCAGCATTTT. Translating it yields CASSVEGGNQPQHF.